These 10 T cell receptor beta chains came from one sample sequenced in a study of Graves' ophthalmopathy and Graves' hyperthyroidism. RNA transcripts were the source from which TCR beta CDR3 regions were amplified. RT-PCR was first run with HTBI primers, then multiplex PCR in a second round. Using its own MiXCR run on the multiplex PCR reads, TCRdb lists one record per CDR3 protein. The table has over a million distinct CDR3 sequences, about 36% seen once. Sequencing was carried out using peripheral blood or thyroid tissue (not recorded which). The receptors originated from an adult man with Graves' hyperthyroidism.

The chain carries TRBV7-2 and TRBJ1-4; TRBD1 agrees at 7 bases. Germline V gene sequence: CDR1 SGHTA, CDR2 FQGNSA. The CDR3 is 15 amino acids. The ends lost 3 bases at V and 5 bases at J; junction bases unmatched: 6. In nucleotides, the CDR3 is TGTGCCAGCAGCTTCTCCCCAGGGGGGAATGAAAAACTGTTTTTT. Its translation is CASSFSPGGNEKLFF.

As for this clonotype: This may be a read error, as it is one base from a much larger clone. V usage is TRBV2 and J usage is TRBJ1-5; possibly TRBD1 for D (6 bases). V was clipped by 2 bases and J by 5 bases, with 10 bases between them. This CDR3 contains 14 residues. Germline V gives CDR1 SNHLY, CDR2 FYNNEI. The CDR3 here is CASSERQVHQPQHF. The CDR3 DNA reads as TGTGCCAGCAGTGAAAGACAGGTGCATCAGCCCCAGCATTTT. Together with reference TRBV2 and TRBJ1-5, the CDR3 gives the full variable domain: EPEVTQTPSHQVTQMGQEVILRCVPISNHLYFYWYRQILGQKVEFLVSFYNNEISEKSEIFDDQFSVERPDGSNFTLKIRSTKLEDSAMYFCASSERQVHQPQHFGDGTRLSIL.

The table lists this clonotype with a few counts. A much larger clone lies a single base off, so this may be a read error. The chain has TRBV7-8 and TRBJ1-4, with TRBD1 identical over 8 bases. V was clipped by 1 base and J by 7 bases; unmatched bases: 17. This CDR3 region has 19 residues. Germline V gene sequence: CDR1 SGHVS, CDR2 FQNEAQ. CDR3 protein: CASSLVPPVVGQGFEKLFF. The CDR3 nucleotides read TGTGCCAGCAGCTTAGTCCCACCTGTTGTCGGACAGGGATTTGAAAAACTGTTTTTT. Full variable domain (outside the CDR3, taken from reference TRBV7-8 and TRBJ1-4): GAGVSQSPRYKVAKRGQDVALRCDPISGHVSLFWYQQALGQGPEFLTYFQNEAQLDKSGLPSDRFFAERPEGSVSTLKIQRTQQEDSAVYLCASSLVPPVVGQGFEKLFFGSGTQLSVL.

J is TRBJ1-5 and V is TRBV7-3; possible D gene TRBD1, 5 bases. Germline V gene sequence: CDR1 SGHTA, CDR2 FQGTGA. The V and J ends lost 9 bases and 5 bases respectively, with 14 bases between them. The CDR3 contains 13 residues. Here the CDR3 DNA reads TGTGCCAGAAATTGGGGGAGGGATCAGCCCCAGCATTTT. It encodes CARNWGRDQPQHF.

This clonotype showed up many times. This chain uses TRBV14 with TRBJ1-1; D is unclear. CDR1 is SGHDN and CDR2 is FVKESK in the germline V gene. This CDR3 is 14 amino acids long. V lost 3 bases, J lost 4 bases, and 12 bases lay in between. The CDR3 reads CASSHGGLGTEAFF. CDR3 nucleotides: TGTGCCAGCAGCCATGGAGGGCTGGGCACTGAAGCTTTCTTT.

This clonotype showed up many times. The V and J genes are TRBV20-1 and TRBJ1-2; D gene unclear. CDR3 size: 9 residues. V dropped 5 bases and J dropped 5 bases, with 3 bases sitting between them. CDR1 is DFQATT, CDR2 SNEGSKA, per germline (reference sequence). The CDR3 nucleotides are TGCAGTGCTCTATATGGCTACACCTTC. This gives the protein CSALYGYTF.

This clonotype occurred many times. The chain combines TRBV12-3 or TRBV12-4 with TRBJ1-6; no reliable D call. The CDR3 is made up of 14 amino acids. The V end was cut by 4 bases, the J end by 9 bases, with 13 bases between. The CDR3 nucleotides read TGTGCCAGCAGTTCCCTTATCTCGAGTTCACCCCTCCACTTT. Protein: CASSSLISSSPLHF.

This clonotype showed up just once. This could be a read error, since a much larger clone is one nucleotide away. This chain uses TRBV20-1 with TRBJ2-7; TRBD1 might be the D (6 bases). This CDR3 is 14 amino acids long. Germline CDR1 and CDR2: DFQATT and SNEGSKA (reference sequence). The CDR3 reads CSASSGAQSYGQYF. CDR3 coding DNA: TGCAGTGCTAGTTCAGGGGCCCAATCCTACGGGCAGTACTTC.

This clonotype was picked up a small number of times. The chain recombines TRBV2 with TRBJ2-6, with D uncertain. Trimming cost V 2 bases and J 0 bases, with 14 bases left between them. The germline gives CDR1 SNHLY, CDR2 FYNNEI. The CDR3 is 18 amino acids. CDR3: CASSEHQDRISGANVLTF. As DNA, the CDR3 is TGTGCCAGCAGTGAACATCAGGACCGAATCTCTGGGGCCAACGTCCTGACTTTC.

V gene TRBV6-5 combines with J gene TRBJ1-2, with D perhaps matching TRBD1 (5 bases). Trimming pared 4 bases from V and 4 bases from J, leaving 13 bases between. CDR1 and CDR2 from the germline V gene are MNHEY and SVGAGI. CDR3 length equals 14 residues. The CDR3 DNA follows: TGTGCCAGCAGTTTACGGGGGTTTGGCTATGGCTACACCTTC. Protein sequence: CASSLRGFGYGYTF.